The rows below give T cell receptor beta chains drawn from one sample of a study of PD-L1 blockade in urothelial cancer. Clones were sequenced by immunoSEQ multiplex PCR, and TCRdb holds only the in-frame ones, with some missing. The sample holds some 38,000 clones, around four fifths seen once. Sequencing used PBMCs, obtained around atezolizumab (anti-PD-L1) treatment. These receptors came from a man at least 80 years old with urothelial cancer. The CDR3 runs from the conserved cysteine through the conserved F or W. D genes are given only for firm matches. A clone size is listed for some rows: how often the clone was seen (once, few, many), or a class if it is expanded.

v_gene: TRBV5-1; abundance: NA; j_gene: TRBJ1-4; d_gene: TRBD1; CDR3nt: TGCGCCAGCAGCTTGGGACAGGGGAATAATGAAAAACTGTTTTTT; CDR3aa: CASSLGQGNNEKLFF
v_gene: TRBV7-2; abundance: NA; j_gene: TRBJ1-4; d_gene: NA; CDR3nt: TGTGCCAGCAGCTCCTCGACGGGACTTGCTGAAAAACTGTTTTTT; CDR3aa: CASSSSTGLAEKLFF
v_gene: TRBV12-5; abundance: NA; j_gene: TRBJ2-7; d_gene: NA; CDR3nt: TGTGCTAGTGGTTTAGGGGCAAACTACGAGCAGTACTTC; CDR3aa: CASGLGANYEQYF
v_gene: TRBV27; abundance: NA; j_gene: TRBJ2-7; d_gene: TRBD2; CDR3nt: TGTGCCAGCAGCAGACCCGGGACTAGCGGGAGGGAGGAGTACTTC; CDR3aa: CASSRPGTSGREEYF
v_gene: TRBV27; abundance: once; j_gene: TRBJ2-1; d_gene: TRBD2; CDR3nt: TGTGCCAGCAGTTTTAGCGGGAGATCAAACAATGAGCAGTTCTTC; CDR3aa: CASSFSGRSNNEQFF
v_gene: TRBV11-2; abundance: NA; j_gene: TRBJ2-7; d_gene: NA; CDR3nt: TGTGCCAGCAGCTCGGTGGGCCGGTCCCCCTCCTACGAGCAGTACTTC; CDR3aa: CASSSVGRSPSYEQYF
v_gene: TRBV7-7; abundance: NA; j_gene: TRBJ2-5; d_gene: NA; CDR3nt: TGTGCCAGCAGCCCCCCCGGACAGCGAGAGACCCAGTACTTC; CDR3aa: CASSPPGQRETQYF
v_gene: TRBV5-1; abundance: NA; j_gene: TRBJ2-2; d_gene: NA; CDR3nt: TGCGCCAGCAGTAAACAGCCGAACACCGGGGAGCTGTTTTTT; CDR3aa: CASSKQPNTGELFF
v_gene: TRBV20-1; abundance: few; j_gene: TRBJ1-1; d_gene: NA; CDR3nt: TGCAGTGCTTCCCGGGACACTGAAGCTTTCTTT; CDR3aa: CSASRDTEAFF
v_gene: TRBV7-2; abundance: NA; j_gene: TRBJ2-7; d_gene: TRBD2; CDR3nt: TGTGCCAGCAGCTTGAGTAGCGGGAGCTACGAGCAGTACTTC; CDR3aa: CASSLSSGSYEQYF
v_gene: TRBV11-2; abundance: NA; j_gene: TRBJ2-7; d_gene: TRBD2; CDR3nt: TGTGCCAGCAGCTTAGATAGGACTAGCGGGGTTTACGAGCAGTACTTC; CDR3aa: CASSLDRTSGVYEQYF
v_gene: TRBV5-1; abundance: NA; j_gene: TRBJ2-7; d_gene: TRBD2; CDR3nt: TGCGCCAGCAGCCCCGGACTAGCGGGAGAGTACGAGCAGTACTTC; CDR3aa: CASSPGLAGEYEQYF
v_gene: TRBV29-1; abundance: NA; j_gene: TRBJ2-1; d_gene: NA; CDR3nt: TGCATGGGCAGGCTTCCTTCGATGGGTGAGCAGTTCTTC; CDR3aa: CMGRLPSMGEQFF
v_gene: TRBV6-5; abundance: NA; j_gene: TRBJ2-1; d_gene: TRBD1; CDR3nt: TGTGCCAGCATGAAGGGACAGGCACGGAATGAGCAGTTCTTC; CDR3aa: CASMKGQARNEQFF
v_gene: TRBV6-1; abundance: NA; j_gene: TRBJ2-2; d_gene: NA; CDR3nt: TGTGCCAGCAGTGGTTACAGGGACGGGGAGCTGTTTTTT; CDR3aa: CASSGYRDGELFF
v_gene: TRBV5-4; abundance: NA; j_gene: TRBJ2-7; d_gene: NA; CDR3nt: TGTGCCAGCAGCGAGTTGGAGGGGAGAGGTAGCTCCTACGAGCAGTACTTC; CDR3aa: CASSELEGRGSSYEQYF
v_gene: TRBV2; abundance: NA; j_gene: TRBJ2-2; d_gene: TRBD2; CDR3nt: TGTGCCAGCTCTTGGACTAGCGGGAACACCGGGGAGCTGTTTTTT; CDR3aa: CASSWTSGNTGELFF
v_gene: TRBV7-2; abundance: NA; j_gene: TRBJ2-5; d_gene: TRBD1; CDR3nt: TGTGCCAGCAGCTTAGGTGCAGGGGGCGCCGTGAAGACCCAGTACTTC; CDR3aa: CASSLGAGGAVKTQYF
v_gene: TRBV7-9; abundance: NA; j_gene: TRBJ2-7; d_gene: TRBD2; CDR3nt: TGTGCCAGCAGCTTAGCGGAGAGGGAGGGCGACGAGCAGTACTTC; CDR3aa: CASSLAEREGDEQYF
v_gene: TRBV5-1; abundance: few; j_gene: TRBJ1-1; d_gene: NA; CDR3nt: TGCGCCAGCAGTCCGGACGGGGGGACTGAAGCTTTCTTT; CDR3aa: CASSPDGGTEAFF
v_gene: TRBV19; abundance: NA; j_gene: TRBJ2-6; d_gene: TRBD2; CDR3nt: TGTGCCAGTAGTCCGGCTAGCGGGATCTCTGGGGCCAACGTCCTGACTTTC; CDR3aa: CASSPASGISGANVLTF
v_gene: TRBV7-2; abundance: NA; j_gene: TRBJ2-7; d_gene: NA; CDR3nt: TGTGCCAGCAGCTTCGGGGGGCAGGAGGAGCAGTACTTC; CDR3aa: CASSFGGQEEQYF
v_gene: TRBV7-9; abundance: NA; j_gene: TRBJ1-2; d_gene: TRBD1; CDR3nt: TGTGCCAGCAGCTTATACGGGACAGGGACCAACTATGGCTACACCTTC; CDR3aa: CASSLYGTGTNYGYTF
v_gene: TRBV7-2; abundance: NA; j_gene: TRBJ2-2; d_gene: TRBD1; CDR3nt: TGTGCCAGCAGCTCGACAGGGCGCATGGCCGGGGAGCTGTTTTTT; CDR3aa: CASSSTGRMAGELFF
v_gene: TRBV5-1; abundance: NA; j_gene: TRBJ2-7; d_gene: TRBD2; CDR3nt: TGCGCCAGCAGCTTGGGGACGGGAGGCCCCCCCGAGCAGTACTTC; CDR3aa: CASSLGTGGPPEQYF
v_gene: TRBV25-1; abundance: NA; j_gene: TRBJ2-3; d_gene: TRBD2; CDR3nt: TGTGCCAGCAGTTCGGGACTAGGGCGGGATACGCAGTATTTT; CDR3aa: CASSSGLGRDTQYF
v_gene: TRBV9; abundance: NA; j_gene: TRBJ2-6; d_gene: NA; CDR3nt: TGTGCCAGCAGCGTAGCCGGGTCTGGGGCCAACGTCCTGACTTTC; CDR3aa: CASSVAGSGANVLTF
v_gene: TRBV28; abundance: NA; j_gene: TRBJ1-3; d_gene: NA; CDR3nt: TGTGCCAGCGCGGGTTCTACCTCTGGAAACACCATATATTTT; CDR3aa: CASAGSTSGNTIYF
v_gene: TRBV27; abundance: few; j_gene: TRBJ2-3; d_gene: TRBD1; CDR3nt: TGTGCCAGCAGTCCAGTGGACAGGTCAGATACGCAGTATTTT; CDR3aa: CASSPVDRSDTQYF
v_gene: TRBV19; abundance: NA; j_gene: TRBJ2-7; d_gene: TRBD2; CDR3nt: TGTGCCAGTAGTGGAAGACTAGCGGAGCCTTACGAGCAGTACTTC; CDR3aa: CASSGRLAEPYEQYF